One sample yielded the 20 T cell receptor beta chains listed below, sequenced in a study of Graves' ophthalmopathy and Graves' hyperthyroidism (dated by TCRdb to the late 2010s). TCRdb records Illumina HiSeq 2000 as the sequencer. For repertoire sequencing, TCR beta CDR3 regions were amplified from RNA transcripts. HTBI primers and the Qiagen OneStep RT-PCR kit were used in a first-round RT-PCR, which was followed by a second-round multiplex PCR, size selection and purification. TCRdb took the public reads, trimmed them with fastp at Q25, ran MiXCR for clone calling and kept in-frame beta chains. Here each entry gathers all rows of one CDR3 protein and keeps the most common genes and DNA. A total of some 160,000 distinct CDR3 sequences appear in this sample, approximately 40% of them only once. 8% to 9.5% of the sample goes to the ten largest clones. Source material: peripheral blood. Source of these receptors: a man aged 25-45 years with Graves' ophthalmopathy. Donor details come from another sample of the same person, matched by shared clones.

The V call is TRBV6-1, the J call TRBJ2-7; 10 nucleotides align to TRBD2. Unmatched junction bases numbered 4, after V lost 6 bases and J lost 2 bases. CDR3 length: 14 residues. Germline CDR1 is MNHNS and CDR2 is SASEGT. The chain's CDR3 is CASSQLAGTYEQYF. As DNA, the CDR3 is TGTGCCAGCAGCCAACTAGCGGGAACCTACGAGCAGTACTTC.

V and J are TRBV6-1 and TRBJ2-7; D is perhaps TRBD2 (6 bases). The CDR3 sequence is 14 residues long. Germline loops: CDR1 MNHNS, CDR2 SASEGT. The ends were cut back, 6 bases at V and 2 bases at J, with 14 bases in the middle. CDR3 sequence (DNA): TGTGCCAGCAGCCAGAGTAGCGGTACCTACGAGCAGTACTTC. This codes for CASSQSSGTYEQYF.

This clonotype was picked up many times. The rearrangement uses TRBV7-2 and TRBJ2-7; 9 nucleotides match TRBD2. V shed 5 bases and J 2 bases; nucleotides not matched to a gene: 7. CDR3 length: 15 amino acids. The V gene's germline CDR1 is SGHTA and CDR2 FQGNSA. Written as DNA, the CDR3 is TGTGCCAGCAGCCCAGGGACTAGCCGAACCTACGAGCAGTACTTC. Encoded protein: CASSPGTSRTYEQYF.

The table lists this clonotype with many counts. The chain has TRBV9 and TRBJ2-2; no reliable D call. V shed 1 base and J shed 5 bases, with 12 bases lying between them. The CDR3 length is 15 residues. Germline V CDR1 and CDR2: SGDLS, YYNGEE. This CDR3 reads CASSVTSVGTGELFF. The CDR3 nucleotides read TGTGCCAGCAGCGTAACCAGCGTCGGGACCGGGGAGCTGTTTTTT.

This clonotype was counted at least ten times. The genes are TRBV27 and TRBJ2-7; tentatively, D is TRBD1 or TRBD2 (5 bases each). The CDR3 consists of 15 residues. Germline values: CDR1 MNHEY, CDR2 SMNVEV (reference sequence). V was pared by 6 bases and J by 1 base, with 16 bases between. The CDR3 region is CASSRPGTESYEQYF. CDR3 nucleotides: TGTGCCAGCAGCCGCCCCGGGACCGAATCCTACGAGCAGTACTTC.

This clonotype came up many times. An end of the junction does not agree with germline; a read error may underlie this. V and J are TRBV28 and TRBJ1-1; tentative D call: TRBD1 (5 bases). Germline CDR1 MDHEN, CDR2 SYDVKM. The CDR3 loop spans 12 amino acids. CDR3 DNA sequence: TGTGCCAGCAGGAACCTCGGCCAGGGAGTAGGATTT. It encodes CASRNLGQGVGF. Variable domain in full (rest from reference TRBV28 and TRBJ1-1): DVKVTQSSRYLVKRTGEKVFLECVQDMDHENMFWYRQDPGLGLRLIYFSYDVKMKEKGDIPEGYSVSREKKERFSLILESASTNQTSMYLCASRNLGQGVGFGQGTRLTVV.

This sequence joins TRBV20-1 and TRBJ2-5; D possibly matches TRBD1 or TRBD2 (5 bases each). V was cut by 6 bases and J by 5 bases, with 13 bases left in between. CDR3 size: 12 residues. Germline V gene sequence: CDR1 DFQATT, CDR2 SNEGSKA (reference sequence). CDR3 bases: TGCAGTGCCCGGGACCGTCGGGAGACCCAGTACTTC. Translating gives CSARDRRETQYF.

This clonotype was observed many times. The chain is built from TRBV27 and TRBJ2-7; no clear D. The CDR3 has 12 residues. Trimming left V 4 bases short and J 7 bases short, with 11 bases between. CDR1 and CDR2 (germline): MNHEY, SMNVEV (reference sequence). The CDR3 sequence is CASSYRMGEQYF. In DNA, the CDR3 is TGTGCCAGCAGTTATCGGATGGGGGAGCAGTACTTC.

In its sample, this clonotype was seen many times. This sequence joins TRBV7-2 and TRBJ2-7, with unresolved D. The V gene's germline CDR1 is SGHTA and CDR2 FQGNSA. CDR3 length equals 11 residues. Trimming cost V 4 bases and J 2 bases, with 3 bases left between them. As DNA, the CDR3 is TGTGCCAGCAGCTCCACCTACGAGCAGTACTTC. Protein product: CASSSTYEQYF.

This clonotype was seen repeatedly, ten times or more. The chain has TRBV28 and TRBJ1-1; possible D gene TRBD1, 6 bases. This CDR3 is 15 amino acids long. Trimming cost V 6 bases and J 6 bases, with 20 bases left between them. The germline V gene has CDR1 MDHEN and CDR2 SYDVKM. The CDR3 nucleotides read TGTGCCAGCAGATTAGCCCAGGGGCTGGTATCTGAAGCTTTCTTT. This encodes CASRLAQGLVSEAFF.

This clonotype occurred many times. The chain has TRBV11-3 and TRBJ2-2, with D tentatively TRBD2 (6 bases). Per the germline V gene, CDR1 is SGHNT and CDR2 is YENEEA. There are 18 residues in the CDR3. The V end was cut by 3 bases, the J end by 0 bases, with 17 bases between. The CDR3 spells CASSFKVLRGTNTGELFF. The CDR3 DNA reads TGTGCCAGCAGCTTTAAAGTTTTGCGGGGTACGAACACCGGGGAGCTGTTTTTT.

This clonotype was picked up many times. V is TRBV7-3 and J is TRBJ1-1; perhaps TRBD1 as D (6 bases). CDR3 length equals 15 residues. Looked up from germline, CDR1 is SGHTA and CDR2 is FQGTGA. The V and J ends lost 0 bases and 3 bases respectively, with 11 bases between them. The CDR3 loop is CASSLTGQRDTEAFF. In DNA form, the CDR3 reads TGTGCCAGCAGCTTAACGGGACAAAGGGACACTGAAGCTTTCTTT.

The chain links TRBV6-2 or TRBV6-3 to TRBJ1-2; D is unresolved. V lost 7 bases, J lost 2 bases, and 8 bases lay in between. Germline values: CDR1 MNHEY, CDR2 SVGEGT. The CDR3 loop spans 12 amino acids. CDR3 sequence: CASKSANYGYTF. Written as DNA, the CDR3 is TGTGCCAGCAAGTCGGCAAACTATGGCTACACCTTC.

This chain connects TRBV6-5 to TRBJ1-2; D is unresolved. Germline V lookup: CDR1 MNHEY, CDR2 SVGAGI. V lost 0 bases and J lost 2, with 7 bases in between. There are 14 residues in the CDR3. The CDR3 sequence: CASSYSRQNYGYTF. DNA for the CDR3: TGTGCCAGCAGTTACTCTCGGCAGAACTATGGCTACACCTTC.

In this sample, this clonotype turned up many times. The chain couples TRBV12-3 or TRBV12-4 to TRBJ2-7; D remains ambiguous. Trimming took off 4 bases at V and 10 bases at J, with 14 bases between the two ends. The CDR3 consists of 12 residues. The DNA of the CDR3 is TGTGCCAGCAGTTCCAGACCCGAAGGTCAGTACTTC. Amino acids: CASSSRPEGQYF.

The chain is built from TRBV6-1 and TRBJ1-1; no clear D. The germline V gene has CDR1 MNHNS and CDR2 SASEGT. The CDR3 loop spans 12 amino acids. V shed 1 base and J shed 4 bases, with 4 bases lying between them. The CDR3 sequence: CASSEVGTEAFF. In DNA form, the CDR3 reads TGTGCCAGCAGTGAAGTCGGCACTGAAGCTTTCTTT.

About this clonotype: One junction end does not reproduce the germline sequence, and a read error may be involved. The rearrangement links TRBV4-1 to TRBJ2-5; unclear D gene. Germline-derived CDR1 and CDR2 are MGHRA and YSYEKL. This CDR3 spans 13 amino acids. The CDR3 DNA sequence: TGCGCCAGCAGCCAAGATAGCCAAAAGACCCAGTACTTC. Amino acids: CASSQDSQKTQYF.

This clonotype was counted many times. This CDR3 reads CASTEQPNPFYGYTF. The CDR3 bases are TGTGCCAGCACGGAGCAGCCTAATCCTTTCTATGGCTACACCTTC. The chain is built from TRBV7-2 and TRBJ1-2; D is undetermined. Germline CDR1 and CDR2: SGHTA and FQGNSA. Trimming pared 7 bases from V and 4 bases from J, leaving 19 bases between. The CDR3 length is 15 residues.

This clonotype was recorded at least ten times. This CDR3 reads CASSFSFRGSTEAFF. CDR3 coding DNA: TGTGCCAGCAGTTTCAGTTTCAGGGGATCGACTGAAGCTTTCTTT. The chain carries TRBV6-5 and TRBJ1-1; TRBD1 is a possible D gene (6 bases). The CDR3 covers 15 residues. CDR1 and CDR2 from the germline V gene are MNHEY and SVGAGI. V dropped 4 bases and J dropped 5 bases, with 17 bases sitting between them.

This rearrangement joins TRBV6-1 to TRBJ1-1, with no clear D. V was shortened by 7 bases and J by 1 base, with 10 bases between the two germline ends. Germline loops: CDR1 MNHNS, CDR2 SASEGT. The CDR3 sequence is 13 residues long. CDR3 region: CASNGQWNTEAFF. In DNA form, the CDR3 reads TGTGCCAGCAATGGGCAGTGGAACACTGAAGCTTTCTTT.